These 27 T cell receptor beta chains originate from one sample sequenced in a study of blood T cell repertoires in COVID-19. The data were produced by immunoSEQ multiplex PCR, yet TCRdb's version contains in-frame clones alone and is incomplete. The sample includes some 220,000 clones, approximately 78% of them seen just once. The specimen was peripheral blood. The source of these receptors is a woman between 65 and 79 years old with COVID-19, enrolled during active disease.

In its sample, this clone was seen a few times. The chain has TRBV5-6 and TRBJ1-2; 8 bases match TRBD1. V was pared by 4 bases and J by 4 bases, with 6 bases of the junction left unmatched. The germline CDR1 and CDR2 sequences are SGHDT and YYEEEE. This CDR3 is built from 14 residues. Here the CDR3 reads CASSTGQGTYGYTF. The CDR3 bases are TGTGCCAGCAGCACTGGACAGGGTACCTATGGCTACACCTTC. The whole variable domain, filled in from reference TRBV5-6 and TRBJ1-2, reads DAGVTQSPTHLIKTRGQQVTLRCSPKSGHDTVSWYQQALGQGPQFIFQYYEEEERQRGNFPDRFSGHQFPNYSSELNVNALLLGDSALYLCASSTGQGTYGYTFGSGTRLTVV.

This chain joins TRBV11-3 and TRBJ1-3; D not certain. This CDR3 region has 19 residues. V lost 3 bases to trimming and J lost 0 bases, with 21 bases between them. CDR1 and CDR2 (germline): SGHNT, YENEEA. For the CDR3, the DNA is TGTGCCAGCAGCTTCCTAGGATCGCCGCCCGGTCCCTCTGGAAACACCATATATTTT. It encodes CASSFLGSPPGPSGNTIYF.

The J gene is TRBJ1-2, the V gene TRBV29-1; TRBD1 matches 7 bases. The J segment lost 0 bases and the V segment lost 6 bases, leaving 7 bases of the junction unmatched. CDR1 SQVTM and CDR2 ANQGSEA come from the germline V gene. This CDR3 has 14 amino acids. The CDR3 sequence is CSVGQQGSNYGYTF. CDR3 in DNA: TGCAGCGTCGGACAACAGGGGTCTAACTATGGCTACACCTTC.

The chain has TRBV5-8 and TRBJ1-2; D is unresolved. CDR3 length equals 13 residues. Germline V gives CDR1 SGHTS, CDR2 YDEGEE. Trimming left V 1 base short and J 3 bases short, with 7 bases between. CDR3 sequence reads: CASSLSEDYGYTF. In DNA, the CDR3 is TGTGCCAGCAGCTTGTCAGAAGACTATGGCTACACCTTC. The whole variable domain, filled in from reference TRBV5-8 and TRBJ1-2, reads EAGVTQSPTHLIKTRGQQATLRCSPISGHTSVYWYQQALGLGLQFLLWYDEGEERNRGNFPPRFSGRQFPNYSSELNVNALELEDSALYLCASSLSEDYGYTFGSGTRLTVV.

The chain uses TRBV18 and TRBJ1-3; D call uncertain. The V end lost 3 bases, the J end lost 6 bases, and 15 bases lay between the germline ends. CDR1 KGHSH and CDR2 LQKENI come from the germline V gene. CDR3 length: 15 amino acids. The CDR3 bases are TGTGCCAGCTCACCGCTTTCGACACGGGAAAACACCATATATTTT. Protein sequence: CASSPLSTRENTIYF.

This chain links TRBV15 with TRBJ1-2; D might be TRBD1 (5 bases). V lost 0 bases to trimming and J lost 5 bases, with 10 bases between them. CDR1 and CDR2 (germline): LNHNV, YYDKDF (reference sequence). The CDR3 is made up of 14 amino acids. CDR3 loop: CATSRDRQSYGYTF. The CDR3 DNA sequence: TGTGCCACCAGCAGAGATCGACAGAGTTATGGCTACACCTTC.

This clone occurred once. V is TRBV7-9 and J is TRBJ2-7, with 7 bases that match TRBD2. V dropped 5 bases and J dropped 0; count of bases not matched to a gene: 10. CDR3 length: 16 residues. Per the germline V gene, CDR1 is SEHNR and CDR2 is FQNEAQ (reference sequence). The CDR3 region has the DNA TGTGCCAGCAGCCAAAAGGGCGGGAGTAACTCCTACGAGCAGTACTTC. Protein: CASSQKGGSNSYEQYF.

This clone is a singleton in its sample. The gene calls are TRBV7-2 and TRBJ1-6; maybe TRBD1 (5 bases). This CDR3 has 14 amino acids. V shed 5 bases and J shed 10 bases, with 15 bases lying between them. From germline, CDR1 is SGHTA and CDR2 FQGNSA. The CDR3 sequence: CASSRSGLGSPLHF. DNA for the CDR3: TGTGCCAGCAGCCGGTCAGGGCTTGGATCACCCCTCCACTTT. The full variable domain, rest sourced from reference TRBV7-2 and TRBJ1-6, is GAGVSQSPSNKVTEKGKDVELRCDPISGHTALYWYRQSLGQGLEFLIYFQGNSAPDKSGLPSDRFSAERTGGSVSTLTIQRTQQEDSAVYLCASSRSGLGSPLHFGNGTRLTVT.

V and J are TRBV11-2 and TRBJ2-3; 8 bases are a match to TRBD1. Losses at the gene ends were 1 base for V and 3 bases for J; bases not matched to a gene: 6. The CDR3 consists of 16 residues. Germline-derived CDR1 and CDR2 are SGHAT and FQNNGV. The CDR3 region is CASSLVSQGGTDTQYF. The CDR3 region has the DNA TGTGCCAGCAGCTTAGTGTCACAGGGGGGAACAGATACGCAGTATTTT.

V usage is TRBV7-2 and J usage is TRBJ2-3; 10 bases align to TRBD2. The CDR3 totals 15 residues. Germline CDR1 and CDR2: SGHTA and FQGNSA. The V segment lost 4 bases and the J segment 7 bases; nucleotides outside the gene matches: 8. CDR3 sequence: CASSSASGRGNTQYF. CDR3 DNA sequence: TGTGCCAGCAGCTCCGCTAGCGGGAGAGGAAATACGCAGTATTTT.

This chain joins TRBV29-1 and TRBJ1-3; D might be TRBD1 (6 bases). Germline loops: CDR1 SQVTM, CDR2 ANQGSEA. The CDR3 loop spans 13 amino acids. V lost 5 bases to trimming and J lost 4 bases, with 12 bases between them. The CDR3 nucleotides are TGCAGCGTTAGGGGGATAGGAGGAAACACCATATATTTT. It translates to CSVRGIGGNTIYF.

The genes are TRBV7-3 and TRBJ2-3, with 10 nucleotides matching TRBD2. Germline V gene sequence: CDR1 SGHTA, CDR2 FQGTGA. The CDR3 has 16 residues. V was clipped by 2 bases and J by 6 bases; unmatched bases: 8. The CDR3 coding sequence is TGTGCCAGCAGCTTACGTGCTAGCGGGAGCGGCGATACGCAGTATTTT. It translates to CASSLRASGSGDTQYF.

This sequence joins TRBV4-3 and TRBJ1-1; 9 positions agree with TRBD1. The germline gives CDR1 LGHNA, CDR2 YSLEER. Trimming removed 4 bases from V and 7 bases from J; junction bases left unmatched: 4. CDR3 length: 13 amino acids. The DNA of the CDR3 is TGCGCCAGCAGCCGTGGACAGGGGTTTGAAGCTTTCTTT. This translates into CASSRGQGFEAFF.

V gene TRBV5-1 combines with J gene TRBJ2-1, with D maybe TRBD2 (5 bases). V lost 3 bases, J lost 9 bases, and 22 bases lay in between. The CDR3 loop spans 16 amino acids. Germline assignment: CDR1 SGHRS and CDR2 YFSETQ. Written as DNA, the CDR3 is TGCGCCAGCAGCTCTCCAGCGCGGCCGTCCGGAGGTGAGCAGTTCTTC. Translated: CASSSPARPSGGEQFF.

V gene TRBV4-1 combines with J gene TRBJ2-7; TRBD1 matches 9 bases. This CDR3 contains 14 residues. Germline assignment: CDR1 MGHRA and CDR2 YSYEKL. V was clipped by 2 bases and J by 6 bases; unmatched bases: 5. The CDR3: CASSQPGQGREQYF. The CDR3 coding sequence is TGCGCCAGCAGCCAACCGGGACAGGGTCGCGAGCAGTACTTC.

The chain uses TRBV7-8 and TRBJ2-5; D is perhaps TRBD2 (5 bases). Trimming removed 6 bases from V and 4 bases from J, with 15 bases in between. This CDR3 is built from 14 residues. CDR1 and CDR2 from the germline V gene are SGHVS and FQNEAQ. The CDR3 DNA is TGTGCCAGCAGGGGCGGAGGCGTTCGAGAGACCCAGTACTTC. Translation gives CASRGGGVRETQYF. Full variable domain (remainder filled in from reference TRBV7-8 and TRBJ2-5): GAGVSQSPRYKVAKRGQDVALRCDPISGHVSLFWYQQALGQGPEFLTYFQNEAQLDKSGLPSDRFFAERPEGSVSTLKIQRTQQEDSAVYLCASRGGGVRETQYFGPGTRLLVL.

The V and J genes are TRBV28 and TRBJ1-4, with 7 bases fitting TRBD1. Germline assignment: CDR1 MDHEN and CDR2 SYDVKM. The CDR3 extends over 13 amino acids. J lost 5 bases, V lost 10 bases, and 7 bases had no gene match. CDR3 in amino acids: CATKPGQNEKLFF. The CDR3 DNA sequence: TGTGCCACCAAGCCGGGACAGAATGAAAAACTGTTTTTT.

The J gene is TRBJ2-7, the V gene TRBV4-3; 9 bases align to TRBD1. The CDR3 totals 16 residues. CDR1 is LGHNA and CDR2 is YSLEER in the germline V gene. V lost 5 bases, J lost 2 bases, and 10 bases stayed unmatched. CDR3 sequence: CASSDWGTGTPYEQYF. CDR3 nucleotide sequence: TGCGCCAGCAGCGATTGGGGGACAGGGACCCCCTACGAGCAGTACTTC.

The rearrangement links TRBV5-4 to TRBJ1-2, with 8 nucleotides matching TRBD1. V trimming: 4 bases; J trimming: 8 bases; junction bases outside the gene matches: 7. The CDR3 runs 13 residues. CDR1 and CDR2 (germline): SGHNT, YYREEE (reference sequence). CDR3: CASSQTDRGGYTF. The CDR3 DNA follows: TGTGCCAGCAGCCAAACCGACAGGGGCGGCTACACCTTC.

The CDR3 reads CASSLDLGANTEAFF. CDR3 nucleotide sequence: TGTGCCAGCAGCTTAGATCTGGGGGCTAACACTGAAGCTTTCTTT. The chain couples TRBV7-9 to TRBJ1-1; tentative D call: TRBD1 (6 bases). Germline V lookup: CDR1 SEHNR, CDR2 FQNEAQ (reference sequence). The ends were cut back, 1 base at V and 2 bases at J, with 11 bases in the middle. The CDR3 is made up of 15 amino acids.

The genes are TRBV28 and TRBJ1-5, with 8 bases that match TRBD1. The CDR3 contains 15 residues. J lost 2 bases, V lost 6 bases, and 6 bases had no gene match. Per the germline V gene, CDR1 is MDHEN and CDR2 is SYDVKM. DNA of the CDR3: TGTGCCAGCAGACCGGGACAGGATGGCAATCAGCCCCAGCATTTT. This translates into CASRPGQDGNQPQHF.

The V call is TRBV7-2, the J call TRBJ2-7; 8 nucleotides line up with TRBD2. CDR3 size: 16 residues. The germline V gene encodes CDR1 SGHTA and CDR2 FQGNSA. V gave up 5 bases and J gave up 4 bases; unmatched junction bases: 13. This CDR3 reads CASSHEIGAGEYEQYF. Here the CDR3 DNA reads TGTGCCAGCAGCCACGAGATCGGAGCGGGAGAGTACGAGCAGTACTTC.

The chain links TRBV18 to TRBJ2-7, with 7 positions matching TRBD1. The V and J ends lost 6 bases and 2 bases, in that order; junction bases with no gene match: 4. Germline V CDR1 and CDR2: KGHSH, LQKENI. The CDR3 consists of 13 residues. DNA for the CDR3: TGTGCCAGCTCCGAGGGACAGCCCTACGAGCAGTACTTC. Residues: CASSEGQPYEQYF.

The chain carries TRBV19 and TRBJ1-1, with 8 bases lining up with TRBD1. This CDR3 is built from 13 residues. V gave up 5 bases and J gave up 3 bases; unmatched junction bases: 2. Looked up from germline, CDR1 is LNHDA and CDR2 is SQIVND (reference sequence). As DNA, the CDR3 is TGTGCCAGTAGTTCACAGGGGGACACTGAAGCTTTCTTT. Protein: CASSSQGDTEAFF.

This chain connects TRBV7-2 to TRBJ2-7; 9 positions match TRBD2. Germline V lookup: CDR1 SGHTA, CDR2 FQGNSA. This CDR3 is 14 amino acids long. Trimming removed 3 bases from V and 7 bases from J; junction bases left unmatched: 7. CDR3 DNA: TGTGCCAGCAGCTTTCAGCGGGAGGTCAGGGAGCAGTACTTC. Its protein is CASSFQREVREQYF.

The CDR3 here is CASSLDRNHYGYTF. DNA of the CDR3: TGTGCCAGCAGTCTCGACAGAAACCACTATGGCTACACCTTC. The genes are TRBV28 and TRBJ1-2, with D perhaps matching TRBD1 (5 bases). CDR1 is MDHEN and CDR2 is SYDVKM in the germline V gene. The CDR3 is 14 amino acids. The V and J ends lost 5 bases and 3 bases respectively, with 13 bases between them.

The rearrangement joins TRBV5-1 to TRBJ1-1; D remains ambiguous. CDR3 size: 15 residues. CDR1 is SGHRS, CDR2 YFSETQ, per germline. Deletions cut 4 bases from V and 0 bases from J, with 13 bases between. CDR3 sequence: CASSLAGAMNTEAFF. In nucleotides, the CDR3 is TGCGCCAGCAGCCTGGCGGGAGCCATGAACACTGAAGCTTTCTTT. The entire variable domain, with the rest obtained from reference TRBV5-1 and TRBJ1-1, is as follows: KAGVTQTPRYLIKTRGQQVTLSCSPISGHRSVSWYQQTPGQGLQFLFEYFSETQRNKGNFPGRFSGRQFSNSRSEMNVSTLELGDSALYLCASSLAGAMNTEAFFGQGTRLTVV.